The 3 T cell receptor beta chains reported below all come from one sample, sequenced in a study of blood T cell repertoires in COVID-19. The protocol was immunoSEQ multiplex PCR, while the TCRdb copy is restricted to in-frame clones and leaves out a portion. The table lists around 100,000 clones, 90% of them singletons. Sequencing input: peripheral blood. The source is a man aged 45 to 65 with acute or convalescent COVID-19.

V and J are TRBV11-2 and TRBJ2-5; 9 nucleotides line up with TRBD2. This CDR3 comprises 18 residues. The V and J ends lost 7 bases and 5 bases, in that order; junction bases with no gene match: 20. Germline V lookup: CDR1 SGHAT, CDR2 FQNNGV. The CDR3 sequence: CASTSLAGVTQGGETQYF. The CDR3 bases are TGTGCCAGCACCAGCTTAGCGGGAGTAACCCAAGGTGGGGAGACCCAGTACTTC.

Only one count was recorded for this clone. This sequence joins TRBV11-2 and TRBJ2-5; 7 positions agree with TRBD2. Unmatched junction bases numbered 17, after V lost 6 bases and J lost 1 base. Germline V lookup: CDR1 SGHAT, CDR2 FQNNGV. This CDR3 has 18 residues. CDR3 in amino acids: CASRSGTTVDLSQETQYF. As DNA, the CDR3 is TGTGCCAGCAGATCCGGGACTACCGTCGACCTGAGCCAAGAGACCCAGTACTTC.

In nucleotides, the CDR3 is TGTGCCAGCAGTTACTTAGAGAACACTGAAGCTTTCTTT. It specifies CASSYLENTEAFF. The gene calls are TRBV6-5 and TRBJ1-1; D ambiguous. The CDR3 is 13 residues long. V shed 1 base and J shed 1 base, with 4 bases lying between them. Germline CDR1 reads MNHEY; CDR2 reads SVGAGI.